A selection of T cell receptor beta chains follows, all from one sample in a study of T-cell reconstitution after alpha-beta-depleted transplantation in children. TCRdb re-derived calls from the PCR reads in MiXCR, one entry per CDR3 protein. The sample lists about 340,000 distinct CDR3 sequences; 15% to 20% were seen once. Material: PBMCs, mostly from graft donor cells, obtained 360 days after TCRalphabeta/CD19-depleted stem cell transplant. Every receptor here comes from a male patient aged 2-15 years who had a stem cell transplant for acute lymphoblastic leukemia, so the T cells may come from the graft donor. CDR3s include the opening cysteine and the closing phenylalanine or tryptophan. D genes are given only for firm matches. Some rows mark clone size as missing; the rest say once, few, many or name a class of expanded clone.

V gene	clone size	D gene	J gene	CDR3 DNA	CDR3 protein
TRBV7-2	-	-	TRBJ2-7	TGTGCCAGCAGCTCCGGGACGGGGCCCGGCGAGCAGTACTTC	CASSSGTGPGEQYF
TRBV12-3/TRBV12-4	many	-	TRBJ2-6	TGTGCCAGCAGTTTATACAGGCCTCTTTCTGGGGCCAACGTCCTGACTTTC	CASSLYRPLSGANVLTF
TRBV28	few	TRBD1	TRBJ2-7	TGTGCCAGCAGTTTAACCCTCCTAGACAGGGGGTCCTACGAGCAGTACTTC	CASSLTLLDRGSYEQYF
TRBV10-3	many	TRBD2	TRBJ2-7	TGTGCCATCAGTCCTAGCGGGCCCTACGAGCAGTACTTC	CAISPSGPYEQYF
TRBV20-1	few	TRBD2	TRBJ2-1	TGCAGTGCTAGTGGACTAGCGCAGAGCTCCTACAATGAGCAGTTCTTC	CSASGLAQSSYNEQFF
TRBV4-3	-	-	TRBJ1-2	TGCGCCAGCAGCCAAGAGAAGGGGGGTGTTAGGAACTATGGCTACACCTTC	CASSQEKGGVRNYGYTF
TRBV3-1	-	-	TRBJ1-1	TGTGCCAGCAGCCCGTTCCCGGGCGCGATGAACACTGAAGCTTTCTTT	CASSPFPGAMNTEAFF
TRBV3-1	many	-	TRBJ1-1	TGTGCCAGCAGCCAAGCCGGACGGCCGAACACTGAAGCTTTCTTT	CASSQAGRPNTEAFF
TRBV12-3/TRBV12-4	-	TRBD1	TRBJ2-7	TGTGCCAGCAGTTTTTGGGACAGGGGGCCCTACGAGCAGTACTTC	CASSFWDRGPYEQYF
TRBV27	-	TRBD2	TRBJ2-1	TGTGCCAGCAGTTTCGCAGGACTAGCGGGGGTCAATGAGCAGTTCTTC	CASSFAGLAGVNEQFF
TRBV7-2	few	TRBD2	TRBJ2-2	TGTGCCAGCAGGTTCCCACTAGCGGGAGGCCCCGGGGAGCTGTTTTTT	CASRFPLAGGPGELFF
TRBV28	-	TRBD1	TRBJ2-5	TGTGCCAGCAGTTGGACAGGGGCTGAGACCCAGTACTTC	CASSWTGAETQYF
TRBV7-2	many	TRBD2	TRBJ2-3	TGTGCCAGCAGCTTGAGCGGGAGGTCAGATACGCAGTATTTT	CASSLSGRSDTQYF
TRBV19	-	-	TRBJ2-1	TGTGCCAGTATGGGGTGGGAGTCTGAGGAGCAGTTCTTC	CASMGWESEEQFF
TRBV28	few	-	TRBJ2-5	TGTGCCAGCAGTACTAACGGGGGCGAGACCCAGTACTTC	CASSTNGGETQYF
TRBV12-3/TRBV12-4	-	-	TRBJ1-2	TGTGCCAGCAGTTTAGTCCTCTCAGGGGCCCTCTATGGCTACACCTTC	CASSLVLSGALYGYTF
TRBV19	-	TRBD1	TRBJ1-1	TGTGCCAGTAGGCCGGGACAGGGGGCTGTTGGAACTGAAGCTTTCTTT	CASRPGQGAVGTEAFF
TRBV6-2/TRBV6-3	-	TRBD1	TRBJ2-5	TGTGCCAGCAGTTACAGACAGGGACGAGAGACCCAGTACTTC	CASSYRQGRETQYF
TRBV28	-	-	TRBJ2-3	TGTGCCAGCAGTTTATTGCTGGGGCTCCTCACAGATACGCAGTATTTT	CASSLLLGLLTDTQYF
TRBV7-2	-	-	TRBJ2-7	TGTGCCAGCAGCTTAGGAGCAGTAGACTCCGAGCAGTACTTC	CASSLGAVDSEQYF
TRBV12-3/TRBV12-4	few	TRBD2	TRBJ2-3	TGTGCCAGCAGTTCTGGACTAGCGGGACCCACAGATACGCAGTATTTT	CASSSGLAGPTDTQYF
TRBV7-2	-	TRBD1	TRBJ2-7	TGTGCCAGCAGCTTAACAGGGGTCCTCTCCTACGAGCAGTACTTC	CASSLTGVLSYEQYF
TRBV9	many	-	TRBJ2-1	TGTGCCAGCAGCGTAGTCCCAGGAGGTGAGCAGTTCTTC	CASSVVPGGEQFF
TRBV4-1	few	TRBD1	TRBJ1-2	TGCGCCAGCAGCCTAGGACAGGGCGGATACTATGGCTACACCTTC	CASSLGQGGYYGYTF
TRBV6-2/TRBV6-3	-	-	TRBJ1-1	TGTGCCAGCAGTTACCCCGACAGAAGAACTGAAGCTTTCTTT	CASSYPDRRTEAFF
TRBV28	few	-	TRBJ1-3	TGTGCCAGCAGTTTAGTGCAGGGGCCCGAAAGTGAGAGAAACACCATATATTTT	CASSLVQGPESERNTIYF
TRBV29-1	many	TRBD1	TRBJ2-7	TGCAGCGTCACGGGACAGGGGTCCGAGCAGTACTTC	CSVTGQGSEQYF
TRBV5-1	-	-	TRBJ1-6	TGCGCCAGCAGCTTGGGCGGACACCCCTATAATTCACCCCTCCACTTT	CASSLGGHPYNSPLHF